The 6 T cell receptor beta chains listed next were all sequenced from one sample in a study of blood T cell repertoires in COVID-19. Repertoires were generated with immunoSEQ multiplex PCR, while TCRdb's copy carries only in-frame clones and drops some. The sample has approximately 150,000 clones; roughly 83% are singletons. Sample: peripheral blood. Receptors were obtained from a man between 60 and 75 years old with acute or convalescent COVID-19.

The J gene is TRBJ2-3, the V gene TRBV5-1; a possible D gene is TRBD1 (5 bases). The germline V and J ends were trimmed by 7 bases and 1 base, with 13 bases remaining between them. The germline CDR1 and CDR2 sequences are SGHRS and YFSETQ. The CDR3 is 14 residues long. For the CDR3, the DNA is TGCGCCAGCTGCCTAGGACACGGCACAGATACGCAGTATTTT. Translated: CASCLGHGTDTQYF.

The chain uses TRBV10-3 and TRBJ1-2; 9 bases match TRBD1. CDR3 length equals 14 residues. V was pared by 4 bases and J by 4 bases, with 4 bases of the junction left unmatched. Per germline, CDR1 ENHRY and CDR2 SYGVKD. The CDR3 bases are TGTGCCATCAGTGGGGACAGGGACCGCTATGGCTACACCTTC. Encoded protein: CAISGDRDRYGYTF.

The chain joins TRBV5-5 to TRBJ2-7, with 11 nucleotides matching TRBD2. Germline CDR1 is SGHKS and CDR2 is YYEKEE (reference sequence). V gave up 1 base and J gave up 7 bases; unmatched junction bases: 4. The length of the CDR3 is 14 residues. CDR3 protein: CASSLTSGRGEQYF. Here the CDR3 DNA reads TGTGCCAGCAGCTTGACTAGCGGGAGAGGTGAGCAGTACTTC.

V and J are TRBV5-6 and TRBJ1-1; 8 nucleotides align to TRBD1. V lost 2 bases to trimming and J lost 7 bases; unmatched junction nucleotides: 10. Per germline, CDR1 SGHDT and CDR2 YYEEEE. The CDR3 is 15 amino acids. CDR3 sequence reads: CASSLTGTGESEAFF. Written as DNA, the CDR3 is TGTGCCAGCAGCTTAACCGGGACAGGAGAGAGTGAAGCTTTCTTT.

The CDR3 region is CASSQVLAGYWETQYF. CDR3 DNA: TGCGCCAGCAGTCAAGTACTAGCGGGATATTGGGAGACCCAGTACTTC. V gene TRBV23-1 combines with J gene TRBJ2-5; 10 bases are a match to TRBD2. TRBV23-1 is an open reading frame, and its role is uncertain. Losses at the gene ends were 2 bases for V and 5 bases for J; bases not matched to a gene: 8. CDR3 length: 16 amino acids.

The genes are TRBV19 and TRBJ1-1, with 11 bases fitting TRBD1. Unmatched junction bases numbered 8, after V lost 4 bases and J lost 4 bases. The CDR3 totals 16 residues. Looked up from germline, CDR1 is LNHDA and CDR2 is SQIVND (reference sequence). The CDR3 coding sequence is TGTGCCAGTAGTAGCGGGACAGGGGGATCGAGCACTGAAGCTTTCTTT. This encodes CASSSGTGGSSTEAFF. Together with reference TRBV19 and TRBJ1-1, the CDR3 gives the full variable domain: DGGITQSPKYLFRKEGQNVTLSCEQNLNHDAMYWYRQDPGQGLRLIYYSQIVNDFQKGDIAEGYSVSREKKESFPLTVTSAQKNPTAFYLCASSSGTGGSSTEAFFGQGTRLTVV.